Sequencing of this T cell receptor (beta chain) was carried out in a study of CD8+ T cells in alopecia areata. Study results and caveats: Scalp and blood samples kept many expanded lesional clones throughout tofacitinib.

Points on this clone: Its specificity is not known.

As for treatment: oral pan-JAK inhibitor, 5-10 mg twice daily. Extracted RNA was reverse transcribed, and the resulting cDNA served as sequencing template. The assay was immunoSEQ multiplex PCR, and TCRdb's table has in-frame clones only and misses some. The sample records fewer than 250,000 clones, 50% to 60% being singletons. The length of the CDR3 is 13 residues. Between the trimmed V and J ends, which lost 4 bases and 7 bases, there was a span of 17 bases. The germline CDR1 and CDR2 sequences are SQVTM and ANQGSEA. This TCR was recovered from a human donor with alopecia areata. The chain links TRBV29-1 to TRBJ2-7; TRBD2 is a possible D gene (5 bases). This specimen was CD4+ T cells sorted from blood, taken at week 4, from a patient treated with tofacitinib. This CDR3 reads CSVAKGRRSEQYF. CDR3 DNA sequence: TGCAGCGTTGCCAAGGGAAGGAGGTCGGAGCAGTACTTC.